Here is one T cell receptor beta chain with its context. This record comes from a study of blood T cell repertoires in COVID-19. Background on the study: Researchers got acute and convalescent COVID-19 samples from the United States, Italy and Spain. From T cells, B-cell-depleted T cells, or PBMCs came the material, which was cDNA or gDNA.

The CDR3 covers 17 residues. The V gene's germline CDR1 is MGHRA and CDR2 YSYEKL. The trim removed 1 base at V and 0 bases at J, leaving 6 bases unmatched. In the authors' methods: From reference gene primer amplification, estimates of nucleated cell counts were derived. Generated by immunoSEQ multiplex PCR, the TCRdb table keeps only in-frame clones and is missing some. The DNA gave D and trimming, while V, J and clone size come from that table. Found here are over 90,000 clones, more than 70% of them singletons; the top ten hold approximately 17%. The sequenced material came from peripheral blood. The J gene is TRBJ2-7, the V gene TRBV4-1; 10 bases match TRBD2. This receptor was obtained from an elderly woman in a cohort sampled during active COVID-19. The CDR3 sequence: CASSQVILAGSSYEQYF. CDR3 DNA sequence: TGCGCCAGCAGCCAAGTCATACTAGCGGGAAGCTCCTACGAGCAGTACTTC.